This T cell receptor (beta chain) was identified during a study of control samples from healthy donors and cancer patients. The CDR3 consists of 18 residues. CDR1 is SGHTA, CDR2 FQGTGA, per germline. The V and J ends lost 0 bases and 6 bases, in that order; junction bases with no gene match: 12. Produced via immunoSEQ multiplex PCR; TCRdb's table is partial and in-frame only. The sample lists 400,000 to 450,000 clones, roughly 90% occurring once. Specimen: PBMCs. This chain links TRBV7-3 with TRBJ2-2; 8 bases are a match to TRBD1. The clonotype comes from a man aged 40-50 years with head and neck cancer. The CDR3 coding sequence is TGTGCCAGCAGCTTAACCCCGGGACAGGCCCTGGGGTCCGGGGAGCTGTTTTTT. The encoded protein is CASSLTPGQALGSGELFF.